This T cell receptor (beta chain) was identified in a study of patients and donors after allogeneic stem cell transplantation. V trimming: 7 bases; J trimming: 7 bases; junction bases outside the gene matches: 6. The CDR3 runs to 12 residues. CDR1 is MDHEN, CDR2 SYDVKM, per germline. Using its own MiXCR run on the RT-PCR reads, TCRdb lists one record per CDR3 protein. The sample includes approximately 250,000 distinct CDR3 sequences, over 12% of them seen just once. This receptor was identified in a human donor who was either an allogeneic HSCT recipient or a stem cell or donor lymphocyte infusion donor (not recorded which). It is not recorded whose cells these are; they may come from a transplant donor. Sequencing was performed on blood, either unsorted or a sorted T cell fraction (not recorded which). The chain joins TRBV28 to TRBJ1-2, with 7 positions matching TRBD1. CDR3 in amino acids: CASTTGVGGYTF. CDR3 coding DNA: TGTGCCAGCACCACAGGGGTTGGTGGCTACACCTTC.